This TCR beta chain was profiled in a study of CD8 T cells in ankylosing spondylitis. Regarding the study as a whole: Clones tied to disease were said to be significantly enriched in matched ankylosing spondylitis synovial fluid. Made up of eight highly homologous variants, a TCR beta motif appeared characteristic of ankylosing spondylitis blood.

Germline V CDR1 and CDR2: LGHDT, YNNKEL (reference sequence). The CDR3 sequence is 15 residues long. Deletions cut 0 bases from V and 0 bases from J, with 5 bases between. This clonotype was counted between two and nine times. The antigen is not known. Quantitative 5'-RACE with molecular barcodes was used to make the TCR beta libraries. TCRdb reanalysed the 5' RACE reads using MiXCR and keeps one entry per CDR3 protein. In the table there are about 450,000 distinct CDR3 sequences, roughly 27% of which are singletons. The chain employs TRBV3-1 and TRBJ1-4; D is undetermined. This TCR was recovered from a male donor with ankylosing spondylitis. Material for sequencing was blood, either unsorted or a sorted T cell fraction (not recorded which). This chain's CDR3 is CASSQDRTTNEKLFF. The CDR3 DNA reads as TGTGCCAGCAGCCAAGACAGAACAACTAATGAAAAACTGTTTTTT.